This TCR beta chain is from a study of glioma-infiltrating T cells after dendritic cell vaccination. Time point denoted: after dendritic cell vaccination, including at tumor progression/relapse. The CDR3 contains 16 residues. Germline values: CDR1 MGHRA, CDR2 YSYEKL. The junction had 8 bases not matched to a gene; V was cut back by 3 bases and J by 4 bases. The PCR used 60 V beta and 13 J beta primers. Sequencing was performed with immunoSEQ multiplex PCR; in TCRdb, only in-frame clones are kept and a portion is missing. The sample consists of more than 95,000 clones, around 90% of them appearing once.

This clonotype was obtained from a human donor with glioblastoma. The specimen was blood, collected after dendritic cell vaccination. The chain uses TRBV4-1 and TRBJ2-1, with 8 bases fitting TRBD2. In DNA form, the CDR3 reads TGCGCCAGCAGCCAGCCAACTAGCGGCCCTTACAATGAGCAGTTCTTC. Translated, it gives CASSQPTSGPYNEQFF.